The rows below give T cell receptor beta chains drawn from one sample of a study of Graves' ophthalmopathy and Graves' hyperthyroidism. TCRdb reanalysed the multiplex PCR reads using MiXCR and keeps one entry per CDR3 protein. Of about 660,000 distinct CDR3 sequences in the sample, approximately 39% are singletons; the top ten hold over 2.5%. Sequenced sample: peripheral blood. The receptors originated from an adult man with Graves' ophthalmopathy. The CDR3 runs from the conserved cysteine through the conserved F or W. D genes are given only for firm matches. Rows may omit the clone size; those that give it use once, few, many or a size class.

clone_size j_call v_call d_call cdr3_aa cdr3_nt
few TRBJ2-7 TRBV19 - CASSMQDSYEQYF TGTGCCAGTAGTATGCAGGACTCCTACGAGCAGTACTTC
- TRBJ2-5 TRBV20-1 - CSARVLGDQETQYF TGCAGTGCTAGAGTGCTAGGGGACCAAGAGACCCAGTACTTC
- TRBJ1-1 TRBV25-1 TRBD1 CASSQDLGQVEAFF TGTGCCAGCAGCCAAGATCTGGGACAGGTTGAAGCTTTCTTT
many TRBJ1-1 TRBV11-2 - CASSPQLSNTEAFF TGTGCCAGCAGCCCTCAACTTTCGAACACTGAAGCTTTCTTT
many TRBJ1-4 TRBV7-9 - CASIMGAANEKLFF TGTGCCAGCATCATGGGGGCAGCTAATGAAAAACTGTTTTTT
- TRBJ2-7 TRBV6-5 TRBD2 CASSTLAYSSYEQYF TGTGCCAGCAGCACACTAGCGTACAGTTCCTACGAGCAGTACTTC
many TRBJ2-6 TRBV29-1 - CSVAAAAGANVLTF TGCAGCGTGGCCGCGGCAGCTGGGGCCAACGTCCTGACTTTC
few TRBJ2-5 TRBV5-1 - CASSYLIGGQETQYF TGCGCCAGCAGCTACCTAATTGGGGGCCAAGAGACCCAGTACTTC
- TRBJ1-2 TRBV2 - CASSFGVSDGCTF TGTGCCAGCAGCTTCGGCGTTTCGGATGGCTGCACCTTC
- TRBJ2-6 TRBV25-1 - CASSPPLGGPAGANVLTF TGTGCCAGCTCACCACCGCTCGGGGGCCCGGCTGGGGCCAACGTCCTGACTTTC
many TRBJ1-4 TRBV10-3 - CAIRAAGTNEKLFF TGTGCCATCCGAGCGGCAGGGACGAATGAAAAACTGTTTTTT
- TRBJ2-7 TRBV29-1 - CSEISGMVGGEQYF TGCAGCGAAATCTCAGGGATGGTAGGTGGCGAGCAGTACTTC
- TRBJ2-1 TRBV5-1 TRBD2 CASSSIAGLLYNEQFF TGTGCCAGCAGCTCGATAGCGGGCCTGTTGTACAATGAGCAGTTCTTC
many TRBJ2-5 TRBV15 - CATSSGGTGRWTQYF TGTGCCACCAGCAGCGGTGGGACGGGCCGCTGGACCCAGTACTTC
many TRBJ2-7 TRBV7-9 - CASSGTGIRDEQYF TGTGCCAGCAGCGGAACAGGGATCAGGGACGAGCAGTACTTC
- TRBJ2-5 TRBV19 - CASSIRQKETQYF TGTGCCAGTAGTATAAGGCAGAAAGAGACCCAGTACTTC
- TRBJ2-2 TRBV7-2 - CASSHPEYTGELFF TGTGCCAGCAGCCACCCAGAATATACCGGGGAGCTGTTTTTT
- TRBJ2-5 TRBV7-2 TRBD2 CASSLWLAGGETQYF TGTGCCAGCAGCTTATGGCTAGCGGGGGGAGAGACCCAGTACTTC
- TRBJ2-7 TRBV29-1 - CSLVTGAYEQYF TGCAGCTTGGTGACGGGAGCCTACGAGCAGTACTTC
- TRBJ1-1 TRBV5-8 TRBD1 CASSLLARTGPTEAFF TGTGCCAGCAGCTTATTGGCGAGGACAGGGCCCACTGAAGCTTTCTTT
few TRBJ2-5 TRBV9 TRBD1 CASSFRDRAAGETQYF TGTGCCAGCAGCTTCCGGGACAGGGCTGCAGGAGAGACCCAGTACTTC
- TRBJ1-4 TRBV7-2 - CASSLRRGGEKLFF TGTGCCAGCAGTTTACGCAGGGGTGGGGAAAAACTGTTTTTT
- TRBJ1-5 TRBV7-2 - CASSLMGRNQPQHF TGTGCCAGCAGCTTAATGGGGCGCAATCAGCCCCAGCATTTT
many TRBJ1-6 TRBV14 - CASSQTGTSGYSPLHF TGTGCCAGCAGCCAGACCGGGACATCGGGTTATTCACCCCTCCACTTT
- TRBJ2-7 TRBV20-1 - CSASSKAGLHYNEQYF TGCAGTGCTAGTAGTAAAGCGGGCCTCCATTACAATGAGCAGTACTTC
many TRBJ1-5 TRBV6-5 TRBD1 CASRTGGSRQPQHF TGTGCCAGCAGAACAGGGGGCTCTCGTCAGCCCCAGCATTTT
- TRBJ2-5 TRBV25-1 - CASSARGASGQETQYF TGTGCCAGCAGTGCCAGGGGGGCTAGCGGACAAGAGACCCAGTACTTC
few TRBJ2-7 TRBV2 TRBD2 CAIGRDSYEQYF TGTGCCATCGGGAGGGACTCCTACGAGCAGTACTTC
few TRBJ1-2 TRBV27 - CASSQSRGSPHYGYTF TGTGCCAGCAGTCAATCTCGTGGTTCCCCCCACTATGGCTACACCTTC
many TRBJ2-5 TRBV6-1 - CAHANQVQETQYF TGTGCCCACGCCAATCAGGTCCAAGAGACCCAGTACTTC
once TRBJ2-7 TRBV20-1 - CSATSSYYEQYF TGCAGTGCCACTAGCAGTTACTACGAGCAGTACTTC
- TRBJ2-6 TRBV2 TRBD1 CASSARQGLTF TGTGCCAGCAGTGCACGACAGGGCTTGACTTTC
- TRBJ2-7 TRBV2 - CASRGAGAPPDEQYF TGTGCCAGCAGAGGCGCAGGGGCCCCTCCCGACGAGCAGTACTTC